The clone carrying this T cell receptor beta chain occurred a few times. This entry comes from a study of patients and donors after allogeneic stem cell transplantation. One entry per CDR3 protein results from TCRdb running MiXCR on the RT-PCR reads. Of about 410,000 distinct CDR3 sequences listed, 16% are singletons. Trimming removed 1 base from V and 10 bases from J; junction bases left unmatched: 16. The length of the CDR3 is 18 residues. The germline V gene has CDR1 LGHNA and CDR2 YNFKEQ. This TCR was recovered from a human donor who was either an allogeneic HSCT recipient or a stem cell or donor lymphocyte infusion donor (not recorded which). It is not recorded whose cells these are; they may come from a transplant donor. The chain links TRBV4-2 to TRBJ2-1, with 10 bases lining up with TRBD2. Sample: blood, either unsorted or a sorted T cell fraction (not recorded which). The CDR3 bases are TGTGCCAGCAGCCAAGTCCACCCGCGGAGCGGGGGGGCACGGGAGCAGTTCTTC. Translated: CASSQVHPRSGGAREQFF.